Listed here are 14 T cell receptor beta chains from one sample, sequenced in a study of blood T cell repertoires in COVID-19. TCRdb's copy holds only in-frame clones and misses some; the assay was immunoSEQ multiplex PCR. This sample yields 200,000 or so clones, of which roughly 84% are seen a single time; 13% belongs to the top ten. The sequenced sample was peripheral blood. Receptors were obtained from a human donor in a cohort sampled during active COVID-19.

J is TRBJ2-2 and V is TRBV9, with 7 positions matching TRBD1. With 4 bases clipped from V and 0 bases from J, the junction kept 6 bases outside the gene matches. The CDR3 has 16 residues. CDR1 is SGDLS and CDR2 is YYNGEE in the germline V gene. The DNA for the CDR3 is TGTGCCAGCAGCCCCCGACAGGGATCGAACACCGGGGAGCTGTTTTTT. This translates into CASSPRQGSNTGELFF.

This chain connects TRBV5-8 to TRBJ2-1, with unresolved D. Germline V CDR1 and CDR2: SGHTS, YDEGEE. The CDR3 extends over 17 amino acids. Trimming removed 4 bases from V and 1 base from J, with 18 bases in between. The CDR3 sequence is CASSRVGGGRSYNEQFF. In nucleotides, the CDR3 is TGTGCCAGCAGCCGAGTGGGTGGCGGCAGATCCTACAATGAGCAGTTCTTC.

J is TRBJ2-7 and V is TRBV19, with unresolved D. Germline CDR1 and CDR2: LNHDA and SQIVND (reference sequence). The CDR3 covers 12 residues. Between the trimmed V and J ends, which lost 5 bases and 0 bases, there was a span of 5 bases. DNA of the CDR3: TGTGCCAGTAGTGAGAGCTCCTACGAGCAGTACTTC. Amino acids: CASSESSYEQYF.

The rearrangement links TRBV18 to TRBJ1-1; D remains ambiguous. Germline loops: CDR1 KGHSH, CDR2 LQKENI. V was cut by 2 bases and J by 3 bases, with 7 bases left in between. CDR3 length equals 13 residues. DNA of the CDR3: TGTGCCAGCTCACCAGTCGTCTACACTGAAGCTTTCTTT. Protein product: CASSPVVYTEAFF.

The chain couples TRBV28 to TRBJ1-4; 9 nucleotides line up with TRBD1. The V and J ends lost 3 bases and 3 bases, in that order; junction bases with no gene match: 5. This CDR3 is built from 16 residues. CDR1 and CDR2 (germline): MDHEN, SYDVKM. CDR3 sequence reads: CASSFGTGLANEKLFF. The CDR3 coding sequence is TGTGCCAGCAGTTTTGGGACAGGGCTGGCTAATGAAAAACTGTTTTTT.

This sequence joins TRBV28 and TRBJ2-1; D gene unclear. The germline gives CDR1 MDHEN, CDR2 SYDVKM. The CDR3 has 15 residues. Between the trimmed V and J ends, which lost 2 bases and 4 bases, there was a span of 12 bases. CDR3 sequence: CASSLNTPLYNEQFF. CDR3 nucleotides: TGTGCCAGCAGTTTAAATACTCCTTTATACAATGAGCAGTTCTTC.

The chain carries TRBV19 and TRBJ2-2; TRBD2 matches at 10 bases. The germline V gene encodes CDR1 LNHDA and CDR2 SQIVND (reference sequence). Germline trimming cut 5 bases from V and 5 bases from J; bases unmatched to any gene: 11. This CDR3 is 17 amino acids long. DNA for the CDR3: TGTGCCAGTAGTCCATGGACTAGCGGAGTGGGGACCGGGGAGCTGTTTTTT. The encoded protein is CASSPWTSGVGTGELFF.

This clone was observed once. The chain uses TRBV7-8 and TRBJ2-7, with D maybe TRBD2 (6 bases). Germline CDR1 reads SGHVS; CDR2 reads FQNEAQ. The CDR3 consists of 15 residues. The V gene lost 1 base and the J gene lost 0 bases, with 10 bases spanning the gap. CDR3 bases: TGTGCCAGCAGCTTAGACACGACTAGCTCCTACGAGCAGTACTTC. Translation: CASSLDTTSSYEQYF.

This clone was seen ten or more times. The chain couples TRBV7-9 to TRBJ2-3; D call uncertain. This CDR3 is 15 amino acids long. The V and J ends lost 4 bases and 0 bases respectively, with 11 bases between them. CDR1 and CDR2 (germline): SEHNR, FQNEAQ (reference sequence). CDR3 loop: CASSSRPSSTDTQYF. In nucleotides, the CDR3 is TGTGCCAGCAGCTCCCGTCCGTCTAGCACAGATACGCAGTATTTT.

The chain joins TRBV6-5 to TRBJ1-6; 7 bases fit TRBD1. V dropped 6 bases and J dropped 9; count of bases not matched to a gene: 8. There are 14 residues in the CDR3. Germline CDR1 and CDR2: MNHEY and SVGAGI. The CDR3 reads CASSLGQWISPLHF. The DNA of the CDR3 is TGTGCCAGCAGCCTGGGACAGTGGATTTCACCCCTCCACTTT.

The chain carries TRBV18 and TRBJ1-6, with TRBD1 as a possible D gene (5 bases). CDR3 length equals 14 residues. Looked up from germline, CDR1 is KGHSH and CDR2 is LQKENI. The V gene lost 3 bases and the J gene lost 15 bases, with 18 bases spanning the gap. CDR3 sequence reads: CASSPPGDLQLLHF. The CDR3 coding sequence is TGTGCCAGCTCACCTCCGGGGGACCTCCAACTCCTCCACTTT. Full variable domain (remainder filled in from reference TRBV18 and TRBJ1-6): NAGVMQNPRHLVRRRGQEARLRCSPMKGHSHVYWYRQLPEEGLKFMVYLQKENIIDESGMPKERFSAEFPKEGPSILRIQQVVRGDSAAYFCASSPPGDLQLLHFGNGTRLTVT.

The chain recombines TRBV19 with TRBJ2-5, with 9 bases fitting TRBD1. This CDR3 is 14 amino acids long. J was trimmed by 0 bases and V by 5 bases; bases with no gene match: 1. Germline V CDR1 and CDR2: LNHDA, SQIVND (reference sequence). Here the CDR3 reads CASSGTGYQETQYF. DNA for the CDR3: TGTGCCAGTAGTGGGACAGGGTACCAAGAGACCCAGTACTTC.

In regard to this clone: Distinct nucleotide sequences in the sample also encode this CDR3. The chain has TRBV28 and TRBJ2-7; no definite D call. Trimming pared 2 bases from V and 7 bases from J, leaving 6 bases between. The germline V gene encodes CDR1 MDHEN and CDR2 SYDVKM. There are 11 residues in the CDR3. The CDR3 DNA follows: TGTGCCAGCAGTTTAAGCCGGGAGCAGTACTTC. It codes for CASSLSREQYF.

The gene calls are TRBV6-5 and TRBJ1-1, with D perhaps matching TRBD1 (5 bases). CDR3 size: 14 residues. CDR1 and CDR2 from the germline V gene are MNHEY and SVGAGI. V gave up 1 base and J gave up 5 bases, with 11 bases separating them. CDR3 sequence: CASSYLGRGTEAFF. Here the CDR3 DNA reads TGTGCCAGCAGTTACTTGGGGCGGGGGACTGAAGCTTTCTTT.